The source of this T cell receptor beta chain is a study of T cells in localized non-small cell lung cancer (TCRdb year 2020). Study-level background: The study analyzed T cell repertoires of about 230 early-stage NSCLC patients, comparing tumors and uninvolved tumor-adjacent lungs. The cohort was made up of around 240 treatment-naive NSCLC patients whose localized lung tumors had been resected. NSCLC patients had a mean age of approximately 66 years, and around 140 were male and around 99 female. What the study reported, not specific to this receptor: Multi-region tumor sequencing was not performed, so intratumor heterogeneity could not be excluded. Because of the exploratory design, TCR variables were selected using unadjusted p-values without false-discovery rate correction. Uninvolved tumor-adjacent lung showed the highest T cell clonality, higher than tumor, which suggests more focused antigenic responses in the adjacent lung. Higher blood T cell density associated with longer overall survival, while higher adjacent-lung clonality associated with shorter survival. A median of approximately 62 of the top 100 tumor clones turned up in the paired uninvolved adjacent lung, and 25 to 30 of those clones also ranked among the top 100 of that same adjacent lung.

At diagnosis, tumor, uninvolved tumor-adjacent lung and peripheral blood were collected and then preserved as a mix of FFPE and fresh-frozen material. Blood samples were analyzed as peripheral blood mononuclear cells for TCR repertoire profiling. The CDR3 spans 16 residues, from the cysteine through the phenylalanine. Only the CDR3 part of the read is kept: 48 bases, read in frame from the first base. Unmatched junction bases come to 12, with V trimmed by 3 bases and J by 7 bases. CDR1 and CDR2 were assigned from the germline V gene as SGDLS and YYNGEE. The immunoSEQ Assay was used to sequence TCR beta CDR3 regions from DNA. The published analysis was carried out like this. T cell density was computed as TCR beta template counts normalized to usable DNA estimated by amplifying housekeeping genes. Using the preseqR package, richness was estimated by extrapolating to 120,000 templates for tissue samples and 400,000 templates for PBMC samples. Clonality was taken to be one minus Pielou's evenness. Tissue-enriched TCRs were identified through differential abundance testing performed on productive amino-acid clonotypes, with a minimum total count of 5 and an alpha of 0.1. The Jaccard Index and the Morisita Overlap Index were used to quantify repertoire overlap between compartments. GLIPH grouped TCR beta CDR3s together with public tetramer-defined viral CDR3s, and a viral motif had to include at least three viral sequences and show V-gene enrichment. The clones in this table, taken by TCRdb from immuneACCESS, are in-frame only. Not every clone is retained; where verified, under half of the shortfall comes from an unresolved V gene, and the cause of the rest is unknown. V, J and clone size derive from that table, while D and trimming were established from the DNA sequence. The sample data list 50,000 or so clones, and over 75% of these were observed just once. Approximately 20% of the sample is taken by the ten largest.

As concerns this clone: This clone's antigen is unknown. No much larger clone exists at a distance of one base, and base qualities are not known.

The chain is assembled from TRBV9 and TRBJ1-2; TRBD1 fits 10 bases in the junction. This sequence originates from a female donor older than 55 with stage II squamous cell lung carcinoma. Here the sequenced sample was peripheral blood, taken before any cancer treatment. The CDR3 region reads CASSAAVTGGSGGYTF. The nucleotide sequence is given as TGTGCCAGCAGCGCCGCGGTGACAGGGGGCTCTGGTGGCTACACCTTC.